The rows below give T cell receptor beta chains drawn from one sample of a study of cytomegalovirus exposure and HLA in healthy donors. TCRdb's table, derived via immunoSEQ multiplex PCR, lists solely in-frame clones and lacks some. The table shows fewer than 200,000 clones, with roughly 13% occurring only once. The sample comprised PBMCs. These TCRs come from a man aged 50 or older in good health and CMV-seropositive. The CDR3 runs from the conserved cysteine through the conserved F or W. Each record gives: CDR3 protein, V gene, clone size. Some rows have no size entry. The others give once, few or many, or a class for an expanded clone.

CDR3: CASRTTGSYYGYTF; V: TRBV5-4; size: NA
CDR3: CASSQQGAANEKLFF; V: TRBV4-1; size: few
CDR3: CASSADRGRNNEQFF; V: TRBV19; size: NA
CDR3: CASSPGTDYTGELFF; V: TRBV28; size: NA
CDR3: CASTGGLYGYTF; V: TRBV7-2; size: NA
CDR3: CASSLEGRRNTEAFF; V: TRBV13; size: few
CDR3: CAIRPLQGAGEQFF; V: TRBV10-3; size: few
CDR3: CASSTDTFSSYNSPLHF; V: TRBV19; size: NA
CDR3: CASSRAPQRGRCRAFF; V: TRBV23-1; size: NA
CDR3: CASSDPRTRSTEAFF; V: TRBV6-1; size: few
CDR3: CASSVGPGIGEKLFF; V: TRBV9; size: few
CDR3: CASNLRQPDSGANVLTF; V: TRBV10-1; size: NA
CDR3: CASSSASGGHEQFF; V: TRBV6-5; size: few
CDR3: CASSVDRVGTEAFF; V: TRBV9; size: NA
CDR3: CASSTLGGQRTGNTIYF; V: TRBV19; size: few
CDR3: CASSTNPGSNEKLFF; V: TRBV5-1; size: few
CDR3: CASSSAPWTGAGTEAFF; V: TRBV5-6; size: few
CDR3: CASSTGTISYEQYF; V: TRBV7-8; size: NA
CDR3: CASSPGAGGSPLHF; V: TRBV18; size: NA
CDR3: CASSLRQGRETQYF; V: TRBV9; size: few
CDR3: CASSQGISNRVNTEAFF; V: TRBV4-3; size: NA
CDR3: CASRVGGTNTEAFF; V: TRBV2; size: NA
CDR3: CAGKTLGQNTEAFF; V: TRBV6-1; size: few
CDR3: CASRKGSAKNIQYF; V: TRBV5-6; size: NA